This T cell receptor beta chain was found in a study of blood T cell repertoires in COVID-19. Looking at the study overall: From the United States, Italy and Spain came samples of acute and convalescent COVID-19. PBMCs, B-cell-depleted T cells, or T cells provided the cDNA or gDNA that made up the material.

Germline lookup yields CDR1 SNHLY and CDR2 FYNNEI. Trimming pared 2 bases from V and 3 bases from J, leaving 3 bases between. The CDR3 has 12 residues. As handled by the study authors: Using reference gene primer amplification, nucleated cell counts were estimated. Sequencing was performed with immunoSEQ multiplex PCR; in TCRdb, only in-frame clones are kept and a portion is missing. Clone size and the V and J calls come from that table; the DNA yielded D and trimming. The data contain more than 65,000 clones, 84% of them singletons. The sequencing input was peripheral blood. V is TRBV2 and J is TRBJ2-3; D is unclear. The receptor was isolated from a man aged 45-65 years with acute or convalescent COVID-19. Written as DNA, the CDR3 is TGTGCCAGCAGTGAATCGACAGATACGCAGTATTTT. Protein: CASSESTDTQYF.